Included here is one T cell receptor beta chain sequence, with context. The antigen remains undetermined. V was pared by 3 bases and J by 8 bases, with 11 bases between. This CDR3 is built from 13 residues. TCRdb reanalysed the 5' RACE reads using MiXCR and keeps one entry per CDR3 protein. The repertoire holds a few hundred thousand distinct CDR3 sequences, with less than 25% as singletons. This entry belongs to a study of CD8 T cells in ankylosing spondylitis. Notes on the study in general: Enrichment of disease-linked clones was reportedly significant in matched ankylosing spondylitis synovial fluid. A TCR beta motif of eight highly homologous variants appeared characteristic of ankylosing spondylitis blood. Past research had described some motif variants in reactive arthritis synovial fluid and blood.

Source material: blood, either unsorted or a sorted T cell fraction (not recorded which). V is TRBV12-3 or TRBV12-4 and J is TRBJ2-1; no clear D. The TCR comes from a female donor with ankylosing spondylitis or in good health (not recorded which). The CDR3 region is CASSFNFRDEQFF. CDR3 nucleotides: TGTGCCAGCAGTTTTAACTTCCGGGATGAGCAGTTCTTC.